Detailed here is one TCR beta chain. What it binds is unknown. This sample was included in a study of high-grade serous ovarian cancer treatment subgroups. Whole-study context: Samples averaged approximately 14,000 reads and around 7,000 unique TCR beta rearrangements.

Libraries were prepared by immunoSEQ multiplex PCR; TCRdb keeps only in-frame clonotypes and omits some of them. The data contain about 11,000 clones, around 83% of them singletons. CDR1 and CDR2 from the germline V gene are MNHEY and SVGAGI. V was cut by 4 bases and J by 8 bases, with 11 bases left in between. CDR3 length: 13 amino acids. The tumor samples were collected prior to definitive surgery or chemotherapy. General study findings and limits: Only CDR3 was analyzed; CDR1 and CDR2 were not. Bulk tumor TCR sequencing gave no spatial information.

Sequenced material: tumor tissue. The source of this sequence is a human donor with high-grade serous ovarian cancer. This sequence joins TRBV6-5 and TRBJ1-4; D call uncertain. Here the CDR3 DNA reads TGTGCCAGCAGTTCCTCCCGGGCGGAAAAACTGTTTTTT. It specifies CASSSSRAEKLFF.